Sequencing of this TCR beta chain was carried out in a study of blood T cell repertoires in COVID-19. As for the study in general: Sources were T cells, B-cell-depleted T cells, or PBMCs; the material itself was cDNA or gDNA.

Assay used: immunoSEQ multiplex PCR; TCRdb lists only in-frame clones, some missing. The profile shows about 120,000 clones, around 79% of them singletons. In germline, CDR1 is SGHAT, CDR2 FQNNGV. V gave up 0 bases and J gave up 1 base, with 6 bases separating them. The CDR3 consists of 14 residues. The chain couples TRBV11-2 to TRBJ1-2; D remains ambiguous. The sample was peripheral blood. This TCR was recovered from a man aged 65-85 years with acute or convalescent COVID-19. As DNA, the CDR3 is TGTGCCAGCAGCTTAGAGGCGGATAACTATGGCTACACCTTC. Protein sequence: CASSLEADNYGYTF.